The rows below give T cell receptor beta chains drawn from one sample of a study of blood T cell repertoires in COVID-19. TCRdb's table, derived via immunoSEQ multiplex PCR, lists solely in-frame clones and lacks some. Here the sample spans 110,000 or so clones, approximately 81% being singletons. The sample taken for sequencing was peripheral blood. Every receptor here comes from a man aged 45-60 years with acute or convalescent COVID-19. Each CDR3 is given with its conserved first and last residue. The size entry is marked missing in some rows and otherwise reads once, few, many or a size class.

J gene	V gene	clone size	CDR3 protein
TRBJ1-5	TRBV19	-	CASSMAVHQPQHF
TRBJ1-2	TRBV7-3	-	CASSSQGGLGYTF
TRBJ1-5	TRBV19	-	CASRTGWGQPQHF
TRBJ1-6	TRBV30	-	CAWSLRGATNSPLHF
TRBJ1-2	TRBV3-1/TRBV3-2	-	CASSQGLGSYGYTF
TRBJ1-1	TRBV5-1	-	CASREGVQMNTEAFF
TRBJ1-1	TRBV5-1	-	CASSQDRAAEAFF
TRBJ1-2	TRBV4-1	-	CASSQAGTGDGGYTF
TRBJ1-1	TRBV27	-	CASRVQGLNTEAFF
TRBJ1-5	TRBV24-1	-	CATSPVGAWQPQHF
TRBJ2-6	TRBV4-1	-	CASSQAKMELGAGANVLTF
TRBJ1-6	TRBV7-2	-	CASSAYRDSPLHF
TRBJ2-1	TRBV12-3/TRBV12-4	-	CASRETGFNEQFF
TRBJ2-2	TRBV28	-	CASSTPEGGPGELFF
TRBJ1-6	TRBV10-1	-	CASPPRAALHF
TRBJ1-2	TRBV28	few	CASRGRGYTF
TRBJ2-2	TRBV11-2	-	CASSLVGQTNTGELFF
TRBJ1-1	TRBV12-3/TRBV12-4	few	CASNDRVGEAFF
TRBJ1-3	TRBV18	-	CASSPDRTGSNTIYF
TRBJ2-3	TRBV5-1	-	CASSLGLAGDTQYF
TRBJ1-5	TRBV7-2	-	CASSPPAGGNQPQHF
TRBJ2-1	TRBV24-1	-	CATSDTGQYNEQFF
TRBJ2-3	TRBV6-4	-	CASSDSNTDTQYF
TRBJ2-7	TRBV30	-	CAWSAGTYEQYF
TRBJ1-3	TRBV9	-	CASSASGGYGNTIYF
TRBJ2-7	TRBV10-3	-	CAISESGTGLAGSYEQYF
TRBJ2-2	TRBV10-1	-	CASSEGGGGNTGELFF
TRBJ1-1	TRBV5-5	once	CASSPRTGRGNTEAFF
TRBJ2-3	TRBV11-3	-	CASSLQGLSTDTQYF
TRBJ2-5	TRBV6-2/TRBV6-3	-	CASSWQGQETQYF
TRBJ2-5	TRBV6-5	-	CASRLAGAQGETQYF
TRBJ2-7	TRBV14	once	CASSQTRDRGFNEQYF
TRBJ1-1	TRBV28	-	CASSPKRGGASRAFF
TRBJ2-7	TRBV6-1	-	CASSERGGFSSYEQYF
TRBJ2-3	TRBV28	-	CASSLYKQGKLTTDTQYF
TRBJ1-3	TRBV19	-	CASMSYRPRDRGPGNTIYF
TRBJ1-5	TRBV19	few	CASSIRQGHQPQHF
TRBJ2-2	TRBV11-2	once	CASSLVTGGTGELFF
TRBJ1-1	TRBV5-4	-	CASSLGQGDAFF
TRBJ2-1	TRBV30	-	CAWDTSGGYNEQFF
TRBJ2-3	TRBV7-3	few	CASSPDSLTDTQYF
TRBJ2-3	TRBV24-1	-	CATGLAGTTDTQYF
TRBJ1-1	TRBV7-2	-	CASSLATGAGEAFF